This TCR beta chain was observed in a study of response to subunit inactivated influenza vaccine. TCRdb reanalysed the RT-PCR reads using MiXCR and keeps one entry per CDR3 protein. This table has under 750,000 distinct CDR3 sequences, about an eighth appearing once. This CDR3 has 17 amino acids. Trimming pared 6 bases from V and 6 bases from J, leaving 24 bases between. Per the germline V gene, CDR1 is MNHEY and CDR2 is SVGEGT. The material sequenced was PBMCs from blood, taken on the day of vaccination. This sequence was found in a middle-aged man who received an inactivated influenza vaccine. The rearrangement uses TRBV6-2 or TRBV6-3 and TRBJ1-5; weak D call: TRBD1 (5 bases). For the CDR3, the DNA is TGTGCCAGCAGCCATACGCAGATCAGGGTGGCGGGTCAGCCCCAGCATTTT. This translates into CASSHTQIRVAGQPQHF.